This TCR beta chain was sequenced in a study of tumor-infiltrating lymphocytes in primary liver carcinoma. From around 520 ng of total RNA, TCR beta-specific cDNA was reverse-transcribed using a constant-region primer. Employing slightly modified ARM-PCR, three nested multiplex PCR rounds were run, and these gave rise to the TCR beta libraries. Forward primers for TRBV1-TRBV30 and a C-beta reverse primer served the first two PCR rounds, at 10 cycles each. Using its own MiXCR run on the multiplex PCR reads, TCRdb lists one record per CDR3 protein. The sample lists hundreds of thousands of distinct CDR3 sequences, around 50% occurring once. Germline DNA was also extracted, while the blood RNA originated from unsorted whole blood. In advance of surgery, around 4 milliliters of peripheral blood were collected. This clonotype has a count of ten or more. The CDR3 loop spans 13 amino acids. The ends lost 5 bases at V and 5 bases at J; junction bases unmatched: 4.

The TCR comes from a woman in her twenties or thirties with primary liver carcinoma and hepatitis B virus infection. Sequencing was performed on peripheral blood. This chain joins TRBV12-3 or TRBV12-4 and TRBJ2-5; 8 bases are shared with TRBD2. The CDR3 sequence: CASSGLAGETQYF. Written as DNA, the CDR3 is TGTGCCAGCAGTGGACTAGCAGGGGAGACCCAGTACTTC.